The 27 T cell receptor beta chains in this list originate from one sample, sequenced in a study of T cells in Graves' hyperthyroidism and ophthalmopathy. The investigators amplified TCR beta CDR3 regions from RNA transcripts. The HTBI primer set was used in a first-round RT-PCR of the TCR CDR3. A single record per CDR3 protein comes from TCRdb applying MiXCR to the multiplex PCR reads. The data show some 510,000 distinct CDR3 sequences, around 21% seen once. Sequenced: blood. All receptors derive from a man aged 18 to 29 with Graves' hyperthyroidism.

This clonotype showed up many times. V gene TRBV6-1 combines with J gene TRBJ2-7; maybe TRBD2 (7 bases). The CDR3 sequence is 15 residues long. Germline lookup yields CDR1 MNHNS and CDR2 SASEGT. The V gene lost 8 bases and the J gene lost 5 bases, with 22 bases spanning the gap. For the CDR3, the DNA is TGTGCCAGCTCTGGGTCTCTGGGGGGGCCTAACGAGCAGTACTTC. Protein sequence: CASSGSLGGPNEQYF.

The CDR3 loop reads CASSGAPGNQPQHF. The CDR3 coding sequence is TGTGCCAGCAGCGGGGCCCCGGGCAATCAGCCCCAGCATTTT. This chain connects TRBV6-1 to TRBJ1-5; perhaps TRBD1 as D (5 bases). The CDR3 covers 14 residues. Trimming pared 6 bases from V and 2 bases from J, leaving 11 bases between. Per the germline V gene, CDR1 is MNHNS and CDR2 is SASEGT.

V usage is TRBV13 and J usage is TRBJ2-2, with D uncertain. The CDR3 spans 14 residues. Germline assignment: CDR1 PRHDT and CDR2 FYEKMQ (reference sequence). The ends were cut back, 10 bases at V and 0 bases at J, with 12 bases in the middle. The CDR3 DNA sequence: TGTGCCACCGGTGGTGGGTCGAACACCGGGGAGCTGTTTTTT. Amino acid sequence: CATGGGSNTGELFF. Drawing the rest from reference TRBV13 and TRBJ2-2, the complete variable domain is AAGVIQSPRHLIKEKRETATLKCYPIPRHDTVYWYQQGPGQDPQFLISFYEKMQSDKGSIPDRFSAQQFSDYHSELNMSSLELGDSALYFCATGGGSNTGELFFGEGSRLTVL.

The J gene is TRBJ1-2, the V gene TRBV28; D remains unclear. The CDR3 is made up of 15 amino acids. CDR1 is MDHEN, CDR2 SYDVKM, per germline. Trimming shortened V by 3 bases and J by 4 bases, and 15 bases separated the two germline ends. The DNA for the CDR3 is TGTGCCAGCAGTTTCCCCTTAGGAGGGATCTATGGCTACACCTTC. It specifies CASSFPLGGIYGYTF.

This clonotype was seen ten or more times. This chain joins TRBV28 and TRBJ1-2; 7 bases are a match to TRBD1. The germline V gene has CDR1 MDHEN and CDR2 SYDVKM. The CDR3 loop spans 12 amino acids. The CDR3: CASKTGNYGYTF. The DNA for the CDR3 is TGTGCTTCAAAGACAGGGAACTATGGCTACACCTTC.

This clonotype was seen only a few times. The chain uses TRBV20-1 and TRBJ2-7; D call uncertain. The germline gives CDR1 DFQATT, CDR2 SNEGSKA (reference sequence). The CDR3 has 12 residues. V was shortened by 3 bases and J by 0 bases, with 6 bases between the two germline ends. CDR3 bases: TGCAGTGCTAGTAACCCCTCCTACGAGCAGTACTTC. It yields the protein CSASNPSYEQYF.

V usage is TRBV28 and J usage is TRBJ1-1; 11 positions match TRBD1. The CDR3 covers 15 residues. Germline assignment: CDR1 MDHEN and CDR2 SYDVKM. Trimming cost V 6 bases and J 1 base; bases outside gene matches: 4. This CDR3 reads CASRPGTGGNTEAFF. The CDR3 DNA reads as TGTGCCAGCAGACCCGGGACAGGGGGGAACACTGAAGCTTTCTTT.

As to this clonotype: Germline and junction disagree at one end, which may indicate a read error. This sequence joins TRBV18 and TRBJ1-1; D may be TRBD1 (5 bases). Per the germline V gene, CDR1 is KGHSH and CDR2 is LQKENI. This CDR3 spans 13 amino acids. This chain's CDR3 is CATSTGAQTEAFF. The DNA for the CDR3 is TGTGCCACCTCAACCGGGGCTCAGACTGAAGCTTTCTTT. The complete variable domain, with remaining parts taken from reference TRBV18 and TRBJ1-1, reads NAGVMQNPRHLVRRRGQEARLRCSPMKGHSHVYWYRQLPEEGLKFMVYLQKENIIDESGMPKERFSAEFPKEGPSILRIQQVVRGDSAAYFCATSTGAQTEAFFGQGTRLTVV.

In this sample, this clonotype turned up many times. The CDR3 nucleotides read TGTGCCAGCGGTTTTAACACTGAAGCTTTCTTT. It yields the protein CASGFNTEAFF. The chain employs TRBV13 and TRBJ1-1; D remains unclear. Trimming pared 8 bases from V and 2 bases from J, leaving 6 bases between. The CDR3 sequence is 11 residues long. Germline CDR1 PRHDT, CDR2 FYEKMQ (reference sequence).

This clonotype has more than one count but fewer than ten. Likely a read error: the CDR3 ends without its conserved phenylalanine or tryptophan. This sequence joins TRBV7-9 and TRBJ1-5, with D perhaps TRBD1 (6 bases). CDR3 length: 15 amino acids. The germline CDR1 and CDR2 sequences are SEHNR and FQNEAQ (reference sequence). Trimming took 4 bases from V and 7 from J, leaving 17 bases between them. In DNA, the CDR3 is TGTGCCAGCAGCTCGGACAGAGGTTGGAACCAGCCCCAGCATTCT. Its translation: CASSSDRGWNQPQHS.

A few counts support this clonotype. This chain uses TRBV27 with TRBJ1-2; tentatively, D is TRBD1 (5 bases). Germline CDR1 MNHEY, CDR2 SMNVEV (reference sequence). The CDR3 loop spans 13 amino acids. Trimming took off 8 bases at V and 3 bases at J, with 13 bases between the two ends. The CDR3: CASGWDGDYGYTF. The CDR3 DNA follows: TGTGCCAGCGGCTGGGACGGAGACTATGGCTACACCTTC.

This clonotype has a count of ten or more. The genes are TRBV25-1 and TRBJ1-5; D might be TRBD1 (5 bases). The V and J ends lost 3 bases and 7 bases respectively, with 10 bases between them. Germline V gene data show CDR1 as MGHDK and CDR2 as SYGVNS. The CDR3 is made up of 13 amino acids. The CDR3 loop reads CASSDTGGQPQHF. The CDR3 DNA sequence: TGTGCCAGCAGTGATACAGGCGGACAGCCCCAGCATTTT.

Concerning this clonotype: This sequence may be a read error, since a much larger clone differs from it by one base. The gene calls are TRBV6-1 and TRBJ1-1; D is ambiguous. This CDR3 is 14 amino acids long. Germline V gene lookup returns CDR1 MNHNS and CDR2 SASEGT. This chain's CDR3 is CASSELSQSTEACF. The CDR3 coding sequence is TGTGCCAGCAGTGAATTAAGCCAGTCCACTGAAGCTTGCTTT.

The chain carries TRBV4-1 and TRBJ2-2; D is possibly TRBD1 (5 bases). Deletions cut 0 bases from V and 6 bases from J, with 8 bases between. Per germline, CDR1 MGHRA and CDR2 YSYEKL. The CDR3 loop spans 14 amino acids. The CDR3 DNA reads as TGCGCCAGCAGCCAAGATGAAGGGGCCGGGGAGCTGTTTTTT. Translated, it gives CASSQDEGAGELFF.

This clonotype was detected ten times or more. V is TRBV12-3 or TRBV12-4 and J is TRBJ2-5; D possibly corresponds to TRBD1 (6 bases). The length of the CDR3 is 14 residues. The V end lost 4 bases, the J end lost 3 bases, and 12 bases lay between the germline ends. CDR3 in amino acids: CASSSDRLKETQYF. The CDR3 nucleotides are TGTGCCAGCAGTTCTGACAGGCTAAAAGAGACCCAGTACTTC.

This clonotype was detected a few times. A read error may be the cause here, since a much bigger clone is one base away. The J gene is TRBJ1-1, the V gene TRBV6-5, with D tentatively TRBD1 (5 bases). The CDR3 is 16 residues long. Germline lookup yields CDR1 MNHEY and CDR2 SVGAGI. CDR3 residues: CASSYPPGTENTEACF. DNA for the CDR3: TGTGCCAGCAGTTACCCCCCCGGGACCGAGAACACTGAAGCTTGCTTT.

This clonotype showed up many times. The chain has TRBV29-1 and TRBJ1-1; D may be TRBD1 (5 bases). Per the germline V gene, CDR1 is SQVTM and CDR2 is ANQGSEA. This CDR3 contains 15 residues. V lost 6 bases and J lost 3, with 20 bases in between. CDR3 in DNA: TGCAGCGTGGAGGCCGGGGCTGGTTGGGACACTGAAGCTTTCTTT. As protein: CSVEAGAGWDTEAFF.

This clonotype came up many times. The chain uses TRBV11-3 and TRBJ2-6; a possible D gene is TRBD2 (5 bases). The CDR3 has 15 residues. Trimming removed 8 bases from V and 0 bases from J, with 11 bases in between. Germline CDR1 SGHNT, CDR2 YENEEA. DNA for the CDR3: TGTGCCAGCGTGGGCGGGCACTCTGGGGCCAACGTCCTGACTTTC. Protein: CASVGGHSGANVLTF.

The CDR3 protein is CSVVKGPQQRAFF. DNA of the CDR3: TGCAGCGTTGTCAAGGGACCCCAACAGCGGGCTTTCTTT. The V call is TRBV29-1, the J call TRBJ1-1; tentatively, D is TRBD1 (5 bases). The V and J ends lost 4 bases and 11 bases respectively, with 20 bases between them. This CDR3 has 13 amino acids. CDR1 and CDR2 (germline): SQVTM, ANQGSEA.

There are many counts of this clonotype. The rearrangement links TRBV19 to TRBJ1-2; D possibly corresponds to TRBD1 (6 bases). CDR1 and CDR2 (germline): LNHDA, SQIVND (reference sequence). The CDR3 contains 14 residues. The V end lost 5 bases, the J end lost 6 bases, and 16 bases lay between the germline ends. The chain's CDR3 is CASSLQTGGNGYTF. CDR3 bases: TGTGCCAGTAGTCTACAGACAGGCGGAAATGGCTACACCTTC.

There are many counts of this clonotype. CDR3 sequence reads: CASSGLGASTDTQYF. The CDR3 region has the DNA TGTGCCAGCAGTGGATTGGGGGCCAGCACAGATACGCAGTATTTT. The rearrangement uses TRBV2 and TRBJ2-3; a weak D match, TRBD1 (6 bases). The CDR3 loop spans 15 amino acids. V shed 4 bases and J shed 0 bases, with 11 bases lying between them. Germline lookup yields CDR1 SNHLY and CDR2 FYNNEI.

This clonotype was observed at least ten times. The chain employs TRBV12-3 or TRBV12-4 and TRBJ1-1, with no clear D. CDR3 length: 12 amino acids. V was cut by 6 bases and J by 5 bases, with 10 bases left in between. The CDR3 region has the DNA TGTGCCAGCAGGGAACGAGGGACTGAAGCTTTCTTT. It codes for CASRERGTEAFF.

This clonotype occurred many times. The CDR3 region has the DNA TGTGCCAGCAGTCCCCGGGAGTCTAACTATGGCTACACCTTC. This translates into CASSPRESNYGYTF. The J gene is TRBJ1-2, the V gene TRBV12-3 or TRBV12-4; D unresolved. V was pared by 5 bases and J by 0 bases, with 10 bases between. The CDR3 runs 14 residues.

The V and J genes are TRBV28 and TRBJ2-5; D remains ambiguous. Trimming left V 2 bases short and J 4 bases short, with 5 bases between. CDR3 length: 12 amino acids. The V gene's germline CDR1 is MDHEN and CDR2 SYDVKM. CDR3 DNA sequence: TGTGCCAGCAGTTTAAAACGAGAGACCCAGTACTTC. Protein sequence: CASSLKRETQYF.

J is TRBJ2-2 and V is TRBV7-2, with D maybe TRBD1 (5 bases). Per the germline V gene, CDR1 is SGHTA and CDR2 is FQGNSA. Trimming took 7 bases from V and 4 from J, leaving 16 bases between them. The CDR3 totals 15 residues. CDR3 loop: CASTFGAGITGELFF. CDR3 DNA sequence: TGTGCCAGCACCTTTGGGGCAGGGATCACCGGGGAGCTGTTTTTT.

Many counts were recorded for this clonotype. This chain joins TRBV28 and TRBJ1-2, with unresolved D. This CDR3 spans 14 amino acids. V was clipped by 8 bases and J by 2 bases, with 15 bases between them. Germline V gene sequence: CDR1 MDHEN, CDR2 SYDVKM. CDR3 sequence reads: CASGLWGSNYGYTF. In nucleotides, the CDR3 is TGTGCCAGCGGCTTGTGGGGATCCAACTATGGCTACACCTTC.

This clonotype was observed a few times. A much larger clone differs from this one at a single base, so this may be a read error. The rearrangement joins TRBV15 to TRBJ2-5; D might be TRBD2 (5 bases). The CDR3 extends over 15 amino acids. Germline CDR1 LNHNV, CDR2 YYDKDF (reference sequence). The CDR3 loop reads CVTSRDQGLKETQYF. In DNA, the CDR3 is TGTGTCACCAGCAGAGATCAAGGACTGAAAGAGACCCAGTACTTC.